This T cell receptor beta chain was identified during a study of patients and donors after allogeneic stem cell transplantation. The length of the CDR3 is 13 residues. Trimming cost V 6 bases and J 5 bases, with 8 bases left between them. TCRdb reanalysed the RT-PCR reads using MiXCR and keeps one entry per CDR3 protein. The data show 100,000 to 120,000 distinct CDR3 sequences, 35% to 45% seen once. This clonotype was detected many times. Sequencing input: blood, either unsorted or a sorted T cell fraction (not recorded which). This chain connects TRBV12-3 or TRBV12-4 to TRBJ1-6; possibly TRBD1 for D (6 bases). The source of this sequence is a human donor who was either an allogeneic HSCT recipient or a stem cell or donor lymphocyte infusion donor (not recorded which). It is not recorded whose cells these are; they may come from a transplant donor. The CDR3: CASSGQNNSPLHF. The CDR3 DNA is TGTGCCAGCAGCGGACAGAATAATTCACCCCTCCACTTT.